A single T cell receptor beta chain is shown here with its context. TCRdb's table, derived via immunoSEQ multiplex PCR, lists solely in-frame clones and lacks some. Of 95,000 to 150,000 clones listed, about 90% are singletons. This entry belongs to a study of T cell responses to AZD1222 COVID-19 vaccine. From germline, CDR1 is LGHDT and CDR2 YNNKEL (reference sequence). This CDR3 region has 15 residues. V shed 4 bases and J 9 bases; nucleotides not matched to a gene: 9. The V and J genes are TRBV3-1 (or the pseudogene TRBV3-2) and TRBJ2-2, with 9 bases lining up with TRBD2. This TCR derives from an adult in good health. Sequencing was performed on peripheral blood, taken on day 0 of AZD1222 vaccination. CDR3 sequence reads: CASSPAGGGHRELFF. The CDR3 DNA reads as TGTGCCAGCAGCCCAGCGGGAGGAGGGCACCGGGAGCTGTTTTTT.